This TCR beta chain was sequenced in a study of T cells in Graves' hyperthyroidism and ophthalmopathy. The investigators amplified TCR beta CDR3 regions from RNA transcripts. HTBI primers drove first-round RT-PCR of the TCR CDR3. TCRdb re-derived calls from the multiplex PCR reads in MiXCR, one entry per CDR3 protein. The table records about 740,000 distinct CDR3 sequences, about 15% of them present only once. CDR3 length: 14 residues. Germline CDR1 SGHDT, CDR2 YYEEEE. The ends were cut back, 2 bases at V and 5 bases at J, with 10 bases in the middle. Participants, patients aged 18 to 65, had newly diagnosed hyperthyroidism with a duration under 2 months. A note on this clonotype: The target antigen is unknown.

Study-wide findings and caveats: Blood also carried most thyroid clonotypes expanded above 0.001. Model predictions of ophthalmopathy came a median approximately 6.2 months before onset.

Sequenced sample: blood. The V and J genes are TRBV5-6 and TRBJ2-2; D gene uncertain. This clonotype originated in a woman aged 18-29 years with Graves' hyperthyroidism. CDR3 amino acids: CASSFSVKTGELFF. DNA for the CDR3: TGTGCCAGCAGCTTTTCTGTGAAGACCGGGGAGCTGTTTTTT.